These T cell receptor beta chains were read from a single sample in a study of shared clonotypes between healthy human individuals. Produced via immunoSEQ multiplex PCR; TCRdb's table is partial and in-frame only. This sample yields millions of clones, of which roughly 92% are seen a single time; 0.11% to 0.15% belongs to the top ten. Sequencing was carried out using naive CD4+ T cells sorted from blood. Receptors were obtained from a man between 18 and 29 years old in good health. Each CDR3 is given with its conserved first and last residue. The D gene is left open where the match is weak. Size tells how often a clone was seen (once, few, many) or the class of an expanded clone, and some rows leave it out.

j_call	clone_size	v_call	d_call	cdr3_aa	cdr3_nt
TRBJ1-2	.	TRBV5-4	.	CASSLQPGDYGYTF	TGTGCCAGCAGCTTACAGCCCGGGGACTATGGCTACACCTTC
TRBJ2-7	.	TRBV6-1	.	CASSGSTTLSEQYF	TGTGCCAGCAGTGGGTCTACAACCCTGTCCGAGCAGTACTTC
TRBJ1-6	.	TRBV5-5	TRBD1	CASSFRTGPNNSPLHF	TGTGCCAGCAGCTTCCGGACAGGGCCAAATAATTCACCCCTCCACTTT
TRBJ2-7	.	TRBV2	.	CASSEIPQGHEQYF	TGTGCCAGCAGTGAAATTCCGCAGGGCCACGAGCAGTACTTC
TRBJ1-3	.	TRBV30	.	CAWSVGFSGNTIYF	TGTGCCTGGAGTGTGGGGTTTTCTGGAAACACCATATATTTT
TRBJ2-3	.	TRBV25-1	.	CASSLDRIDTQYF	TGTGCCAGCAGTCTAGATAGGATAGATACGCAGTATTTT
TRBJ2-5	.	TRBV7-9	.	CASSLATLTETQYF	TGTGCCAGCAGCTTAGCGACTCTCACAGAGACCCAGTACTTC
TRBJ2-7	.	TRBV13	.	CASSRQGGPYEQYF	TGTGCCAGCAGCCGCCAGGGAGGCCCCTACGAGCAGTACTTC
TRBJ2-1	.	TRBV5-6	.	CASGTVSYNEQFF	TGTGCCAGCGGCACGGTCTCCTACAATGAGCAGTTCTTC
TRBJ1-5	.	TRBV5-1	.	CASSLEGTSQPQHF	TGCGCCAGCAGCTTGGAAGGTACGAGTCAGCCCCAGCATTTT
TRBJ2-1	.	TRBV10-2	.	CASSDLTRGDEQFF	TGCGCCAGCAGTGACCTCACTAGAGGCGATGAGCAGTTCTTC
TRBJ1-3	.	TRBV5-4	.	CASSLGIQGNTIYF	TGTGCCAGCAGCTTGGGAATCCAGGGGAACACCATATATTTT
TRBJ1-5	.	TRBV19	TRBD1	CASSKATGGAGNQPQHF	TGTGCCAGTAGTAAGGCGACAGGGGGCGCAGGCAATCAGCCCCAGCATTTT
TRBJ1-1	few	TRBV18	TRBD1	CASSRTTGEVTEAFF	TGTGCCAGCTCACGGACGACAGGGGAGGTTACTGAAGCTTTCTTT
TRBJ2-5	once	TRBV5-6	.	CASSLDVAGFGKTQYF	TGTGCCAGCAGCTTGGATGTCGCGGGATTCGGCAAGACCCAGTACTTC
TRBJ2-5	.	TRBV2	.	CASSPQTRQETQYF	TGTGCCAGCAGTCCACAGACACGCCAAGAGACCCAGTACTTC
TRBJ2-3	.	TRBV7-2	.	CASTSGRRAETDTQYF	TGTGCCAGCACCTCGGGCCGCCGGGCCGAAACAGATACGCAGTATTTT
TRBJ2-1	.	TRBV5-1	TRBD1	CASSLARTGTWINEQFF	TGCGCCAGCAGCTTGGCCAGGACAGGGACGTGGATCAATGAGCAGTTCTTC
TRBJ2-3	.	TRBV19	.	CASSITDTQYF	TGTGCCAGTAGCATCACAGATACGCAGTATTTT
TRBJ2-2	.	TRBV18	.	CASSPPHPGSTGELFF	TGTGCCAGCTCACCACCTCACCCAGGGTCGACCGGGGAGCTGTTTTTT
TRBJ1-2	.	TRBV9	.	CASSAAPWTVNYGYTF	TGTGCCAGCAGCGCAGCTCCTTGGACAGTTAACTATGGCTACACCTTC
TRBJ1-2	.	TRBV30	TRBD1	CAWSGTGVYGYTF	TGTGCCTGGAGTGGGACAGGGGTCTATGGCTACACCTTC